This T cell receptor beta chain was recorded in a study of blood T cell repertoires in COVID-19. The protocol was immunoSEQ multiplex PCR, while the TCRdb copy is restricted to in-frame clones and leaves out a portion. The sample holds 270,000 or so clones, roughly nine tenths seen once. The J segment lost 7 bases and the V segment lost 0 bases, leaving 4 bases of the junction unmatched. The CDR3 is made up of 15 amino acids. Germline V CDR1 and CDR2: SGDLS, YYNGEE. Material for sequencing was peripheral blood. The clonotype was recovered from a woman younger than 45 with COVID-19, enrolled during active disease. The chain combines TRBV9 with TRBJ2-1; TRBD2 agrees at 10 bases. CDR3 residues: CASSVGSGGWNEQFF. The CDR3, as DNA: TGTGCCAGCAGCGTAGGTAGCGGGGGGTGGAATGAGCAGTTCTTC.